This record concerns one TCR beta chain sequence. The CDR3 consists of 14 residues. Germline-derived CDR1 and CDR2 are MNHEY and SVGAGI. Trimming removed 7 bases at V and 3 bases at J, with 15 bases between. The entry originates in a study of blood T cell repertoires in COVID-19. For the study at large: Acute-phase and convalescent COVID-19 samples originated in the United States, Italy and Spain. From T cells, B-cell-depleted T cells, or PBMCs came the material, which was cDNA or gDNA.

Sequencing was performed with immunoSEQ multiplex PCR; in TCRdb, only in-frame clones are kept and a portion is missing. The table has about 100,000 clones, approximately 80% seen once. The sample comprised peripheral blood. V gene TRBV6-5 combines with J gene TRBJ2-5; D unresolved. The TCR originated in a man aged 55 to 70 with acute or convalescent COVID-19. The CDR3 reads CASNPGTVEETQYF. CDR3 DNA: TGTGCCAGCAACCCTGGTACAGTTGAAGAGACCCAGTACTTC.